Listed below are T cell receptor beta chains from one sample, sequenced in a study of blood T cells in healthy people across ages. TCRdb re-called the 5' RACE reads with MiXCR, one entry per CDR3 protein. The repertoire has 550,000 to 800,000 distinct CDR3 sequences, approximately 30% of them found once; the top ten carry 15% to 17%. The specimen was blood. These receptors were obtained from an elderly woman in good health. Both conserved end residues are part of each CDR3. The order of the fields is clone size, D gene, V gene, J gene, CDR3 protein, CDR3 DNA. The D gene is left open where the match is weak. Size tells how often a clone was seen (once, few, many) or the class of an expanded clone, and some rows leave it out.

clone size: NA
D gene: TRBD1
V gene: TRBV14
J gene: TRBJ2-3
CDR3 protein: CASSQDDSGQGTDTQYF
CDR3 DNA: TGTGCCAGCAGCCAAGATGATTCGGGACAGGGAACAGATACGCAGTATTTT

clone size: few
D gene: NA
V gene: TRBV7-2
J gene: TRBJ1-4
CDR3 protein: CASSLAGTNSEKLFF
CDR3 DNA: TGTGCCAGCAGCTTAGCGGGTACTAATAGCGAAAAACTGTTTTTT

clone size: NA
D gene: NA
V gene: TRBV12-3/TRBV12-4
J gene: TRBJ2-7
CDR3 protein: CASSLGERDEQYF
CDR3 DNA: TGTGCCAGCAGTTTAGGGGAACGGGACGAGCAGTACTTC

clone size: NA
D gene: NA
V gene: TRBV9
J gene: TRBJ1-4
CDR3 protein: CAGSVGMGAHEKLFF
CDR3 DNA: TGTGCCGGCAGCGTAGGTATGGGGGCGCATGAAAAACTGTTTTTT

clone size: once
D gene: TRBD1
V gene: TRBV25-1
J gene: TRBJ2-3
CDR3 protein: CASSPSGGQGDADSQYF
CDR3 DNA: TGTGCCAGCAGTCCCTCGGGGGGACAGGGGGACGCAGATTCGCAGTATTTT

clone size: many
D gene: NA
V gene: TRBV6-5
J gene: TRBJ1-1
CDR3 protein: CASSYGGGFTTEAFF
CDR3 DNA: TGTGCCAGCAGTTACGGGGGTGGGTTTACCACTGAAGCTTTCTTT

clone size: many
D gene: NA
V gene: TRBV2
J gene: TRBJ1-4
CDR3 protein: CASTRGLEKLFF
CDR3 DNA: TGTGCCAGCACGCGGGGGCTAGAAAAACTGTTTTTT

clone size: many
D gene: TRBD1
V gene: TRBV28
J gene: TRBJ1-2
CDR3 protein: CASRLTGTGINYGYTF
CDR3 DNA: TGTGCCAGCAGACTCACCGGGACAGGGATTAACTATGGCTACACCTTC

clone size: few
D gene: NA
V gene: TRBV7-2
J gene: TRBJ1-1
CDR3 protein: CASSLDPRGQGTEAFF
CDR3 DNA: TGTGCCAGCAGCTTAGACCCCCGCGGGCAGGGAACTGAAGCTTTCTTT

clone size: NA
D gene: NA
V gene: TRBV15
J gene: TRBJ1-5
CDR3 protein: CATSSLGLGRDSNQPRHF
CDR3 DNA: TGTGCCACCAGCAGTTTGGGGTTAGGGAGAGACAGCAATCAGCCCCGGCATTTT

clone size: NA
D gene: NA
V gene: TRBV5-6
J gene: TRBJ1-6
CDR3 protein: CASSLYRQSHLNSPLHF
CDR3 DNA: TGTGCCAGCAGCTTATACCGCCAATCCCACCTGAATTCACCCCTCCACTTT

clone size: few
D gene: NA
V gene: TRBV6-2/TRBV6-3
J gene: TRBJ1-2
CDR3 protein: CASSYAGRGCTF
CDR3 DNA: TGTGCCAGCAGTTACGCAGGGCGGGGCTGCACCTTC

clone size: many
D gene: NA
V gene: TRBV3-1
J gene: TRBJ2-6
CDR3 protein: CASSQAGPGANVLTF
CDR3 DNA: TGTGCCAGCAGCCAAGCAGGGCCCGGGGCCAACGTCCTGACTTTC

clone size: once
D gene: NA
V gene: TRBV5-1
J gene: TRBJ1-4
CDR3 protein: CASSDSLAEELFF
CDR3 DNA: TGCGCCAGCAGTGACTCGTTGGCTGAAGAACTGTTTTTT